This TCR beta chain was sequenced in a study of cytomegalovirus exposure and HLA in healthy donors. This CDR3 is built from 11 residues. The V gene's germline CDR1 is DFQATT and CDR2 SNEGSKA (reference sequence). When sampled, the donors appeared nominally healthy, though they likely had unrecorded immune exposures. A multiplex PCR was run with 60 Vbeta primers and 13 Jbeta primers. Assay used: immunoSEQ multiplex PCR; TCRdb lists only in-frame clones, some missing. The sample includes approximately 120,000 clones, around 78% of them seen just once. Overall study results and limits: Among TCR beta chains, those listed as cytomegalovirus-associated numbered more than 150. The classifier was said to identify cytomegalovirus status with high specificity and sensitivity.

Worth noting for this clone: No antigen is known for it.

The sequence was obtained from a woman aged 40 to 50 in good health and CMV-seronegative. The sequenced sample was PBMCs. The chain recombines TRBV20-1 with TRBJ1-1, with D possibly matching TRBD1 (6 bases). CDR3 in DNA: TGCAGGGGACACATGAACACTGAAGCTTTCTTT. Protein product: CRGHMNTEAFF.